This T cell receptor (beta chain) came from a study of blood T cell repertoires in COVID-19. The CDR3 totals 14 residues. J lost 6 bases, V lost 4 bases, and 6 bases had no gene match. CDR1 is MNHEY and CDR2 is SMNVEV in the germline V gene (reference sequence). Donors were grouped by their self-reported clinical history. The repertoire was sequenced with immunoSEQ multiplex PCR; TCRdb's copy has only in-frame clones and lacks some. The profile covers around 290,000 clones, with over 75% appearing a single time and around 0.9% taken by the ten largest. The sample was PBMCs or T cells enriched from blood (not recorded which). The J gene is TRBJ2-3, the V gene TRBV27, with 8 bases matching TRBD2. The clonotype originates from a young woman who had recovered from COVID-19. This CDR3 reads CASSWTGREDTQYF. CDR3 in DNA: TGTGCCAGCAGTTGGACCGGGAGGGAGGATACGCAGTATTTT.